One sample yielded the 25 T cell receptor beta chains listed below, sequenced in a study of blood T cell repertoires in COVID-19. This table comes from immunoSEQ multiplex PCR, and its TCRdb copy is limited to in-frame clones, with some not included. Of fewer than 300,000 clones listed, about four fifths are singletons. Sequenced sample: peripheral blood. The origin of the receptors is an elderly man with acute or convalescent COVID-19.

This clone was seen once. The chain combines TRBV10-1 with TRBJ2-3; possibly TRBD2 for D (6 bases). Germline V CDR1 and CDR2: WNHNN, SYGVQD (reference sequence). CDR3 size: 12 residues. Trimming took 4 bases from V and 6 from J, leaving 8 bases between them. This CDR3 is CASSAEGDTQYF. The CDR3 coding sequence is TGCGCCAGCAGTGCGGAGGGCGATACGCAGTATTTT.

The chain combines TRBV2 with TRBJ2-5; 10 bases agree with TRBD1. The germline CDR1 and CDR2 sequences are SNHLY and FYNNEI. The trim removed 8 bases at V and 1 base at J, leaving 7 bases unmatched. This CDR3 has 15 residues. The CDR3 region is CASGGTGVSQETQYF. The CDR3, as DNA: TGTGCCAGCGGAGGGACAGGGGTAAGCCAAGAGACCCAGTACTTC.

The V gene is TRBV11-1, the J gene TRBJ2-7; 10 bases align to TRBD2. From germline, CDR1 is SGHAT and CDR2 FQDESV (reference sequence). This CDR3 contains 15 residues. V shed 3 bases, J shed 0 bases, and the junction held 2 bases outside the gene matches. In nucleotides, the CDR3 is TGTGCCAGCAGCTTTAGCGGGGGGACCTCCTACGAGCAGTACTTC. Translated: CASSFSGGTSYEQYF.

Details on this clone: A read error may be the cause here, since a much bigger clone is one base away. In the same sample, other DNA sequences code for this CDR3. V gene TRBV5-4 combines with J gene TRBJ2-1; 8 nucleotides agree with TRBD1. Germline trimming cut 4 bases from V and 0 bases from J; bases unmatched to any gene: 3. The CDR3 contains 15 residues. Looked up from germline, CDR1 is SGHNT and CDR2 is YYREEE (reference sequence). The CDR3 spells CASSLGQGSYNEQFF. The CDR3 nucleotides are TGTGCCAGCAGCCTCGGACAGGGCTCCTACAATGAGCAGTTCTTC.

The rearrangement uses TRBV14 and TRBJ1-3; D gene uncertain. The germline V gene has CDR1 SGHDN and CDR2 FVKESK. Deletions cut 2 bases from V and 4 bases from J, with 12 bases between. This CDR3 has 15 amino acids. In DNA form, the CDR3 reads TGTGCCAGCAGCCAAAAGCGGGCCGCGGGAAACACCATATATTTT. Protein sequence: CASSQKRAAGNTIYF.

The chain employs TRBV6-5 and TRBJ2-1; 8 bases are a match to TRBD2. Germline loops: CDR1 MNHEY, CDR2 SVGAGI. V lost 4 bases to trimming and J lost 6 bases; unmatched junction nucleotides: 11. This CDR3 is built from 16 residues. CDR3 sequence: CASSSQGLAIGNEQFF. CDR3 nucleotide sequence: TGTGCCAGCAGTTCCCAAGGACTAGCTATAGGCAATGAGCAGTTCTTC.

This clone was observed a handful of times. CDR3 protein: CASSKVDKGETQYF. The DNA of the CDR3 is TGTGCCAGTAGTAAGGTCGACAAGGGGGAGACCCAGTACTTC. The genes are TRBV19 and TRBJ2-5, with D maybe TRBD1 (5 bases). The CDR3 extends over 14 amino acids. V was trimmed by 4 bases and J by 5 bases, leaving 14 bases between them. Germline V gives CDR1 LNHDA, CDR2 SQIVND (reference sequence). Combining the CDR3 with reference TRBV19 and TRBJ2-5 gives the whole variable domain DGGITQSPKYLFRKEGQNVTLSCEQNLNHDAMYWYRQDPGQGLRLIYYSQIVNDFQKGDIAEGYSVSREKKESFPLTVTSAQKNPTAFYLCASSKVDKGETQYFGPGTRLLVL.

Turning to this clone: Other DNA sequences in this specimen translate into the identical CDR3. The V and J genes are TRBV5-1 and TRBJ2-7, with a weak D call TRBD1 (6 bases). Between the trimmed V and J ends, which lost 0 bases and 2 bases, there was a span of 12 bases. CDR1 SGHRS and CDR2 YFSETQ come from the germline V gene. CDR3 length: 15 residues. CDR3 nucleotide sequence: TGCGCCAGCAGCTTGGGTCAGGGGAGTACCTACGAGCAGTACTTC. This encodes CASSLGQGSTYEQYF.

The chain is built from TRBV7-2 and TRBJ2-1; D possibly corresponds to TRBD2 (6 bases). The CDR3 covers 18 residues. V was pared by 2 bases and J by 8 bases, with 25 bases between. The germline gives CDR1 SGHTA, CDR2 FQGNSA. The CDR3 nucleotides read TGTGCCAGCAGCTTAAAAGCGCAAGGCGGGATTGGAGGTTATGAGCAGTTCTTC. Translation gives CASSLKAQGGIGGYEQFF.

CDR3 sequence: CASSLRQDVSYEQYF. DNA of the CDR3: TGCGCCAGCAGCCTAAGACAGGACGTTTCCTACGAGCAGTACTTC. V gene TRBV5-1 combines with J gene TRBJ2-7; a weak D match, TRBD1 (6 bases). Germline V lookup: CDR1 SGHRS, CDR2 YFSETQ. CDR3 length: 15 amino acids. V gave up 4 bases and J gave up 1 base, with 15 bases separating them.

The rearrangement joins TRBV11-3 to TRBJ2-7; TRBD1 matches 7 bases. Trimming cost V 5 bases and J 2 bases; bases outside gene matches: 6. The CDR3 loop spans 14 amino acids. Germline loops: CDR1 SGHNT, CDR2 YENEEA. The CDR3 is CASSRGTAPYEQYF. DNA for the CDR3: TGTGCCAGCAGCAGAGGGACAGCTCCCTACGAGCAGTACTTC.

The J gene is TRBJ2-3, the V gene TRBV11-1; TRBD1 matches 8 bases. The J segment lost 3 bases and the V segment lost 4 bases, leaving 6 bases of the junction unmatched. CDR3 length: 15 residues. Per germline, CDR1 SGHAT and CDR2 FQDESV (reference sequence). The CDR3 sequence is CASSSRTGKTDTQYF. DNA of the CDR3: TGTGCCAGCAGCTCCCGGACAGGGAAGACAGATACGCAGTATTTT.

CDR3 sequence (DNA): TGTGCCTGGAGTGTAGGGGGCCTCAATCAGCCCCAGCATTTT. It specifies CAWSVGGLNQPQHF. The chain is built from TRBV30 and TRBJ1-5, with 7 bases aligning to TRBD1. Germline V gene data show CDR1 as GTSNPN and CDR2 as SVGIG (reference sequence). With 0 bases clipped from V and 3 bases from J, the junction kept 2 bases outside the gene matches. This CDR3 is 14 amino acids long. The complete variable domain, with remaining parts taken from reference TRBV30 and TRBJ1-5, reads SQTIHQWPATLVQPVGSPLSLECTVEGTSNPNLYWYRQAAGRGLQLLFYSVGIGQISSEVPQNLSASRPQDRQFILSSKKLLLSDSGFYLCAWSVGGLNQPQHFGDGTRLSIL.

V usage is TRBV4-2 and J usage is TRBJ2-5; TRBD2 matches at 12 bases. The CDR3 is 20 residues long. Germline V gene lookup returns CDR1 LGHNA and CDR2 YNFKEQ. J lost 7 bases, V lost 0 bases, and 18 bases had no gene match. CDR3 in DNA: TGTGCCAGCAGCCAAGATCCGTTTTTAGGGCTAGCGGGAGGGCGGTGGACCCAGTACTTC. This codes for CASSQDPFLGLAGGRWTQYF.

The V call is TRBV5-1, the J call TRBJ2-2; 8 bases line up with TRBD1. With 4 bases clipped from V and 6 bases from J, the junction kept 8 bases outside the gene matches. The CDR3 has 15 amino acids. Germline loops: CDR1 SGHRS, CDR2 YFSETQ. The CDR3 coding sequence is TGCGCCAGCAGCCCCGACAGGGGATTGGCCGGGGAGCTGTTTTTT. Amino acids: CASSPDRGLAGELFF.

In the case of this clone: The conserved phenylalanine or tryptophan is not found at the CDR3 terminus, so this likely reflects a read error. The CDR3 here is CASSPGTNRWELLNTEAFL. CDR3 coding DNA: TGTGCCAGTTCCCCCGGGACAAACAGGTGGGAGCTGCTGAACACTGAAGCTTTCCTT. This chain uses TRBV19 with TRBJ1-1; D possibly corresponds to TRBD1 (6 bases). The CDR3 length is 19 residues. From germline, CDR1 is LNHDA and CDR2 SQIVND (reference sequence). Trimming removed 8 bases at V and 0 bases at J, with 28 bases between.

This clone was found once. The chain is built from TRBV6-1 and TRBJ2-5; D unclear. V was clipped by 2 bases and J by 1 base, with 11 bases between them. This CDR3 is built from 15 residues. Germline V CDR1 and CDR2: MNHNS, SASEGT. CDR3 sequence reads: CASSEPLGSQETQYF. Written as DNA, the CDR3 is TGTGCCAGCAGTGAACCTTTGGGCAGCCAAGAGACCCAGTACTTC.

The CDR3 reads CASSLARGPGADTQYF. The CDR3 region has the DNA TGTGCCAGCAGCTTAGCGCGGGGCCCGGGCGCAGATACGCAGTATTTT. V and J are TRBV7-9 and TRBJ2-3; TRBD2 might be the D (6 bases). V was trimmed by 0 bases and J by 4 bases, leaving 14 bases between them. CDR3 length: 16 residues. Germline assignment: CDR1 SEHNR and CDR2 FQNEAQ (reference sequence).

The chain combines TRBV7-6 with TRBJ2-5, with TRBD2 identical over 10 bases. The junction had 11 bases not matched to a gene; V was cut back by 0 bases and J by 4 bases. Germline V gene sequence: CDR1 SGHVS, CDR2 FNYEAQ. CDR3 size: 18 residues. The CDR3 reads CASSLARSGGAQGETQYF. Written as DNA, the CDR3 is TGTGCCAGCAGCTTAGCGCGGAGCGGGGGGGCCCAGGGAGAGACCCAGTACTTC. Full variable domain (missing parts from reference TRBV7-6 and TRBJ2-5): GAGVSQSPRYKVTKRGQDVALRCDPISGHVSLYWYRQALGQGPEFLTYFNYEAQQDKSGLPNDRFSAERPEGSISTLTIQRTEQRDSAMYRCASSLARSGGAQGETQYFGPGTRLLVL.

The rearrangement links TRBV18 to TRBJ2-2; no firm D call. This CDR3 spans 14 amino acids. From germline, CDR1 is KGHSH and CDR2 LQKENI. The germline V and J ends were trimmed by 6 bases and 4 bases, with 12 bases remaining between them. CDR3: CASSLLVTTGELFF. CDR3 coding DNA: TGTGCCAGCTCGCTCCTAGTTACCACCGGGGAGCTGTTTTTT.

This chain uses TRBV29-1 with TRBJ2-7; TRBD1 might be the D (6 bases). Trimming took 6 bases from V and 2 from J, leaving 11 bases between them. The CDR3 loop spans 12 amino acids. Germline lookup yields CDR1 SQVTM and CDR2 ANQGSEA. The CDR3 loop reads CSVSDRAYEQYF. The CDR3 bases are TGCAGCGTCTCGGACAGAGCCTACGAGCAGTACTTC.

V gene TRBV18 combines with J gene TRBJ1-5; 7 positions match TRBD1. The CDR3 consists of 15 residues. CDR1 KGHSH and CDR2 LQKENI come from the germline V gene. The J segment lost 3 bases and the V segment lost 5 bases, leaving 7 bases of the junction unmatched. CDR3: CASSREDRINQPQHF. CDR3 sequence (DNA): TGTGCCAGCTCAAGAGAGGACAGGATCAATCAGCCCCAGCATTTT.

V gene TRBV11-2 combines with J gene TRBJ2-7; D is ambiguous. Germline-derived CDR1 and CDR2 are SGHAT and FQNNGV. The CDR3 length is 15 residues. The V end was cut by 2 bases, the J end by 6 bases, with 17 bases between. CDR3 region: CASSLSDSSSAEQYF. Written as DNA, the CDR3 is TGTGCCAGCAGCTTATCTGACTCCTCGAGCGCCGAGCAGTACTTC.

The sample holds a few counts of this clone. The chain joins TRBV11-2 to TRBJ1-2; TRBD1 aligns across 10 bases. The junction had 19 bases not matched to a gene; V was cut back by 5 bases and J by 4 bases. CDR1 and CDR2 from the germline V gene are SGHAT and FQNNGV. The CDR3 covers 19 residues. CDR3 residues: CASSPTAGTGVSYGYGYTF. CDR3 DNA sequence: TGTGCCAGCAGCCCGACCGCCGGGACAGGGGTGTCGTATGGCTATGGCTACACCTTC.

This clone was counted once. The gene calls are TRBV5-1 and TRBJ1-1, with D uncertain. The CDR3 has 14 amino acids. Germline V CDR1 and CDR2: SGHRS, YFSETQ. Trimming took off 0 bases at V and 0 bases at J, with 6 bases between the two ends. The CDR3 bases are TGCGCCAGCAGCTTGGAGCGGGTGAACACTGAAGCTTTCTTT. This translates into CASSLERVNTEAFF. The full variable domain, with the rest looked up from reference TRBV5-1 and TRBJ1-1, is KAGVTQTPRYLIKTRGQQVTLSCSPISGHRSVSWYQQTPGQGLQFLFEYFSETQRNKGNFPGRFSGRQFSNSRSEMNVSTLELGDSALYLCASSLERVNTEAFFGQGTRLTVV.